This is a list of T cell receptor beta chains from one sample in a study of T-cell reconstitution after alpha-beta-depleted transplantation in children. TCRdb called the PCR reads again in MiXCR, with one record for every CDR3 protein. Counted here are about 610,000 distinct CDR3 sequences, about 11% occurring once; the ten biggest clones make up 3.5% to 5%. The input for sequencing was PBMCs from the stem cell graft donor, taken from the stem cell graft. The receptor source for this set is a human donor who donated a stem cell graft to a child with acute myeloid leukemia. The CDR3 runs from the conserved cysteine through the conserved F or W. Fields, in order: D gene, J gene, V gene, clone size, CDR3 protein, CDR3 DNA. D genes are given only for firm matches. Size is omitted from some rows. Given values are once, few, many or a class for expanded clones.

d_call: .; j_call: TRBJ2-7; v_call: TRBV28; clone_size: few; cdr3_aa: CASSSFGGSYEQYF; cdr3_nt: TGTGCCAGCAGTTCTTTCGGCGGCTCCTACGAGCAGTACTTC
d_call: .; j_call: TRBJ2-4; v_call: TRBV2; clone_size: few; cdr3_aa: CASTGGDGTLLAKNIQYF; cdr3_nt: TGTGCCAGCACCGGAGGGGATGGGACATTACTAGCCAAAAACATTCAGTACTTC
d_call: .; j_call: TRBJ2-7; v_call: TRBV10-3; clone_size: many; cdr3_aa: CAISEGLPSYEQYF; cdr3_nt: TGTGCCATCAGTGAGGGACTACCGTCCTACGAGCAGTACTTC
d_call: TRBD2; j_call: TRBJ2-5; v_call: TRBV24-1; clone_size: few; cdr3_aa: CATADTSGRETQYF; cdr3_nt: TGTGCCACCGCCGATACTAGCGGGAGAGAGACCCAGTACTTC
d_call: .; j_call: TRBJ2-7; v_call: TRBV30; clone_size: .; cdr3_aa: CAWSTQDREQYF; cdr3_nt: TGTGCCTGGAGTACACAGGACCGCGAGCAGTACTTC
d_call: TRBD2; j_call: TRBJ2-5; v_call: TRBV7-2; clone_size: .; cdr3_aa: CASSFSGGKETQYF; cdr3_nt: TGTGCCAGCAGCTTTAGCGGGGGTAAAGAGACCCAGTACTTC
d_call: .; j_call: TRBJ2-7; v_call: TRBV7-2; clone_size: few; cdr3_aa: CAISKDPYEQYF; cdr3_nt: TGTGCCATCTCCAAGGATCCTTACGAGCAGTACTTC
d_call: .; j_call: TRBJ2-2; v_call: TRBV7-4; clone_size: .; cdr3_aa: CASSLARGMNTGELFF; cdr3_nt: TGTGCCAGCAGCTTAGCGCGCGGGATGAACACCGGGGAGCTGTTTTTT
d_call: .; j_call: TRBJ1-1; v_call: TRBV28; clone_size: many; cdr3_aa: CASSFALNTEAFF; cdr3_nt: TGTGCCAGCAGTTTTGCGTTGAACACTGAAGCTTTCTTT
d_call: TRBD2; j_call: TRBJ2-4; v_call: TRBV20-1; clone_size: many; cdr3_aa: CSASKVAGGLLAKNIQYF; cdr3_nt: TGCAGTGCCAGCAAAGTAGCGGGAGGGCTTCTAGCCAAAAACATTCAGTACTTC
d_call: .; j_call: TRBJ2-2; v_call: TRBV4-2; clone_size: few; cdr3_aa: CASSQDLLVAVAGELFF; cdr3_nt: TGTGCCAGCAGCCAAGATCTATTGGTAGCGGTGGCCGGGGAGCTGTTTTTT
d_call: TRBD2; j_call: TRBJ2-1; v_call: TRBV20-1; clone_size: few; cdr3_aa: CSARAAGEIYNEQFF; cdr3_nt: TGCAGTGCTAGAGCGGCGGGGGAGATCTACAATGAGCAGTTCTTC
d_call: .; j_call: TRBJ2-3; v_call: TRBV6-5; clone_size: .; cdr3_aa: CASSTRLSSTDTQYF; cdr3_nt: TGTGCCAGCAGTACTAGACTGTCTAGCACAGATACGCAGTATTTT
d_call: TRBD2; j_call: TRBJ2-3; v_call: TRBV5-6; clone_size: many; cdr3_aa: CASSPLAGVDTQYF; cdr3_nt: TGTGCCAGCAGCCCTTTAGCGGGAGTGGATACGCAGTATTTT
d_call: .; j_call: TRBJ2-2; v_call: TRBV5-1; clone_size: .; cdr3_aa: CASTVTGTSNTGELFF; cdr3_nt: TGCGCCAGCACCGTAACCGGGACTTCTAACACCGGGGAGCTGTTTTTT
d_call: .; j_call: TRBJ1-2; v_call: TRBV28; clone_size: many; cdr3_aa: CASSFGVANYGYTF; cdr3_nt: TGTGCCAGCAGTTTCGGGGTAGCTAACTATGGCTACACCTTC
d_call: .; j_call: TRBJ1-4; v_call: TRBV2; clone_size: few; cdr3_aa: CASSEVGLRSEKLFF; cdr3_nt: TGTGCCAGCAGTGAAGTCGGTCTTCGCTCGGAAAAACTGTTTTTT
d_call: TRBD1; j_call: TRBJ2-1; v_call: TRBV20-1; clone_size: many; cdr3_aa: CSAPEGQGTSDEQFF; cdr3_nt: TGCAGTGCTCCGGAAGGACAGGGCACGAGCGATGAGCAGTTCTTC
d_call: .; j_call: TRBJ1-4; v_call: TRBV12-3/TRBV12-4; clone_size: .; cdr3_aa: CASSYSWQGGEKLFF; cdr3_nt: TGTGCCAGCAGTTACTCCTGGCAGGGTGGAGAAAAACTGTTTTTT
d_call: .; j_call: TRBJ2-4; v_call: TRBV4-1; clone_size: .; cdr3_aa: CASSQDLVLAKNIQYF; cdr3_nt: TGCGCCAGCAGCCAAGATCTGGTGCTAGCCAAAAACATTCAGTACTTC